This T cell receptor beta chain was obtained from a study of blood T cell repertoires in COVID-19. On the study more broadly: The study drew acute and convalescent COVID-19 samples from the United States, Italy and Spain. T cells, B-cell-depleted T cells, or PBMCs provided the cDNA or gDNA that served as material.

Under the authors' procedure: Scientists estimated how many nucleated cells there were by amplifying reference gene primers. Here immunoSEQ multiplex PCR was the method, and the copy in TCRdb shows in-frame clones only, minus some. The V and J calls and clone size are taken from that table; D and trimming were inferred from the DNA. This sample has tens of thousands of clones; roughly 90% occur once, and the top ten carry around 2.3%. The CDR3 has 11 residues. Trimming shortened V by 5 bases and J by 10 bases, and 9 bases separated the two germline ends. Per the germline V gene, CDR1 is SGHRS and CDR2 is YFSETQ.

This TCR was recovered from a human donor with active COVID-19. The donor label of this sample is uncertain. The chain is built from TRBV5-1 and TRBJ2-2, with D tentatively TRBD2 (5 bases). Specimen: peripheral blood. The CDR3 loop is CASRNGEELFF. The CDR3 bases are TGCGCCAGCAGAAACGGGGAGGAGCTGTTTTTT.